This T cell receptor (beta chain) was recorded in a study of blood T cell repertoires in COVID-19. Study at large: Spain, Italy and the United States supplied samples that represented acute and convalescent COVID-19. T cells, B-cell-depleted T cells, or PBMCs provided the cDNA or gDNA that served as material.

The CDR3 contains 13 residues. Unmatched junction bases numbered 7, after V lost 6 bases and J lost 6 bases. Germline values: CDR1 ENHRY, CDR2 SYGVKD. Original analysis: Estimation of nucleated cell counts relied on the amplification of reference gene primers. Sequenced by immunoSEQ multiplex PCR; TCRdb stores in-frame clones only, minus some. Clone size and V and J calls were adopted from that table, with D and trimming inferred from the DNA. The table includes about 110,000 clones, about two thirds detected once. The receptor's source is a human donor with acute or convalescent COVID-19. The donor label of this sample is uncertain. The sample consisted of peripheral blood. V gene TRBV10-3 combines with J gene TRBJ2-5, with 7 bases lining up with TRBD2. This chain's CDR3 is CAIRGSGDQTQYF. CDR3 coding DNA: TGTGCCATCAGAGGGAGCGGGGATCAGACCCAGTACTTC.